The rows below give T cell receptor beta chains drawn from one sample of a study of cytomegalovirus exposure and HLA in healthy donors. The method was immunoSEQ multiplex PCR; TCRdb's version includes in-frame clones alone and lacks a portion of them. Of about 160,000 clones listed, roughly four fifths were seen once; the top ten hold approximately 2%. The sample taken for sequencing was PBMCs. Every receptor here comes from a woman aged 18-35 years in good health and CMV-seronegative. Each CDR3 is given with its conserved first and last residue. Each record gives: clone size, J gene, D gene, V gene, CDR3 protein, CDR3 DNA. D genes are given only for firm matches. For some rows the clone size is stated as once, few or many, or as a class when expanded; others skip it.

abundance: .
j_gene: TRBJ2-6
d_gene: TRBD1
v_gene: TRBV5-6
CDR3aa: CASSLGNRGTLTF
CDR3nt: TGTGCCAGCAGCTTGGGGAACAGGGGGACGTTGACTTTC

abundance: .
j_gene: TRBJ2-1
d_gene: .
v_gene: TRBV7-9
CDR3aa: CASRFLDSEQFF
CDR3nt: TGTGCCAGCAGGTTCTTAGATTCCGAGCAGTTCTTC

abundance: few
j_gene: TRBJ2-5
d_gene: .
v_gene: TRBV7-9
CDR3aa: CSSSLGGEETQYF
CDR3nt: TGTTCCAGCAGCTTAGGGGGGGAAGAGACCCAGTACTTC

abundance: .
j_gene: TRBJ1-1
d_gene: TRBD1
v_gene: TRBV27
CDR3aa: CASSSRPGQGGNTEAFF
CDR3nt: TGTGCCAGCAGTTCCCGCCCGGGACAGGGTGGGAACACTGAAGCTTTCTTT

abundance: .
j_gene: TRBJ2-1
d_gene: .
v_gene: TRBV13
CDR3aa: CASSGLRAGEGNEQFF
CDR3nt: TGTGCCAGCAGCGGGCTCCGAGCCGGGGAAGGCAATGAGCAGTTCTTC

abundance: .
j_gene: TRBJ1-6
d_gene: TRBD1
v_gene: TRBV7-7
CDR3aa: CASSNRDSVPPLYNSPLHF
CDR3nt: TGTGCCAGCAGCAACCGGGACAGCGTCCCCCCACTATATAATTCACCCCTCCACTTT

abundance: .
j_gene: TRBJ1-2
d_gene: TRBD1
v_gene: TRBV10-1
CDR3aa: CASSESGQGVTF
CDR3nt: TGCGCCAGCAGTGAGTCGGGACAGGGAGTAACCTTC

abundance: once
j_gene: TRBJ2-3
d_gene: TRBD2
v_gene: TRBV7-2
CDR3aa: CASSLGAPGRALDTQYF
CDR3nt: TGTGCCAGCAGCTTAGGAGCGCCCGGGAGGGCCTTAGATACGCAGTATTTT

abundance: .
j_gene: TRBJ1-1
d_gene: .
v_gene: TRBV6-5
CDR3aa: CASSYGQGAEAFF
CDR3nt: TGTGCCAGCAGTTACGGGCAGGGTGCTGAAGCTTTCTTT

abundance: .
j_gene: TRBJ2-2
d_gene: TRBD1
v_gene: TRBV5-6
CDR3aa: CASSFRTGGDGELFF
CDR3nt: TGTGCCAGCAGCTTTCGGACAGGGGGTGACGGGGAGCTGTTTTTT

abundance: .
j_gene: TRBJ1-1
d_gene: .
v_gene: TRBV5-1
CDR3aa: CASSAGQPLNTEAFF
CDR3nt: TGCGCCAGCAGCGCCGGACAGCCTTTGAACACTGAAGCTTTCTTT

abundance: .
j_gene: TRBJ1-6
d_gene: .
v_gene: TRBV6-5
CDR3aa: CASSSYRDGSPLHF
CDR3nt: TGTGCCAGCAGTTCGTACAGGGACGGTTCACCCCTCCACTTT

abundance: .
j_gene: TRBJ2-1
d_gene: .
v_gene: TRBV4-1
CDR3aa: CASSQVRTKRSYNEQFF
CDR3nt: TGCGCCAGCAGCCAAGTTCGGACTAAGCGCTCCTACAATGAGCAGTTCTTC

abundance: .
j_gene: TRBJ2-7
d_gene: .
v_gene: TRBV5-1
CDR3aa: CASSRSPTGTESYEQYF
CDR3nt: TGCGCCAGCAGCAGAAGCCCCACCGGGACTGAGTCCTACGAGCAGTACTTC

abundance: .
j_gene: TRBJ1-1
d_gene: .
v_gene: TRBV5-1
CDR3aa: CASSPGKNTEAFF
CDR3nt: TGCGCCAGCAGCCCCGGGAAGAACACTGAAGCTTTCTTT

abundance: .
j_gene: TRBJ1-2
d_gene: .
v_gene: TRBV14
CDR3aa: CASSHIPGSYGYTF
CDR3nt: TGTGCCAGCAGCCACATCCCGGGTTCCTATGGCTACACCTTC

abundance: .
j_gene: TRBJ1-2
d_gene: .
v_gene: TRBV23-1
CDR3aa: CASSQLVGHLPNLYGYTF
CDR3nt: TGCGCCAGCAGTCAATTGGTGGGACACCTTCCGAACCTATATGGCTACACCTTC

abundance: few
j_gene: TRBJ2-2
d_gene: TRBD2
v_gene: TRBV6-6
CDR3aa: CASSYSRETGELFF
CDR3nt: TGTGCCAGCAGTTACTCGCGGGAGACCGGGGAGCTGTTTTTT

abundance: .
j_gene: TRBJ1-2
d_gene: .
v_gene: TRBV5-1
CDR3aa: CASSLVASSVYGYTF
CDR3nt: TGCGCCAGCAGCTTGGTAGCCAGCTCGGTCTATGGCTACACCTTC

abundance: .
j_gene: TRBJ1-1
d_gene: .
v_gene: TRBV5-1
CDR3aa: CASKGVTMNTEAFF
CDR3nt: TGCGCCAGCAAAGGGGTCACCATGAACACTGAAGCTTTCTTT